What follows is one T cell receptor beta chain and its context. Antigen unknown. The sample comes from a study of T cells in localized non-small cell lung cancer. General study findings and limits: A median of roughly 52 of the top 100 tumor clones appeared in adjacent lung, which was paired and uninvolved. Those with higher blood T cell density had longer overall survival. Heterogeneity remains possible, as sequencing covered one tumor region only.

Generated by immunoSEQ multiplex PCR, the TCRdb table keeps only in-frame clones and is missing some. The table includes around 3,500 clones, 42% detected once. V shed 0 bases and J shed 4 bases, with 19 bases lying between them. The CDR3 extends over 18 amino acids. Germline loops: CDR1 SGHRS, CDR2 YFSETQ. The chain links TRBV5-1 to TRBJ1-4; weak D call: TRBD1 (6 bases). This sequence originates from a male donor aged 60 or older with stage I lung adenocarcinoma. Sequencing used lung tumor tissue, obtained before any cancer treatment. The CDR3 spells CASSLGGQGRPFNEKLFF. In nucleotides, the CDR3 is TGCGCCAGCAGCTTGGGTGGCCAGGGGCGCCCTTTTAATGAAAAACTGTTTTTT.